The 6 T cell receptor beta chains presented below share a single source sample, sequenced in a study of shared clonotypes between healthy human individuals. The table came from immunoSEQ multiplex PCR; TCRdb's copy has only in-frame clones and leaves some out. The sample lists 2 million to 3 million clones; 90% to 95% were seen once. Sequencing was done on a sample of naive CD4+ T cells from PBMCs. Documented subset: CD45RA+ positively selected. The receptors originated from a young man in good health. Some clones in this sample may be carry-over from other donors' samples.

CDR3 sequence reads: CASSPQAPGSNQPQHF. For the CDR3, the DNA is TGTGCCAGCAGCCCCCAGGCCCCGGGTTCCAATCAGCCCCAGCATTTT. J is TRBJ1-5 and V is TRBV7-2; D gene uncertain. Germline V gene lookup returns CDR1 SGHTA and CDR2 FQGNSA. There are 16 residues in the CDR3. Trimming took off 5 bases at V and 3 bases at J, with 17 bases between the two ends.

The rearrangement uses TRBV5-6 and TRBJ1-2, with D hard to call. The V end lost 1 base, the J end lost 2 bases, and 9 bases lay between the germline ends. CDR3 size: 14 residues. Per germline, CDR1 SGHDT and CDR2 YYEEEE. CDR3 nucleotide sequence: TGTGCCAGCAGCTTGTACCCAGGAAACTATGGCTACACCTTC. This encodes CASSLYPGNYGYTF.

The chain combines TRBV29-1 with TRBJ2-7; TRBD1 matches at 11 bases. The CDR3 is 13 amino acids. In germline, CDR1 is SQVTM, CDR2 ANQGSEA. V shed 7 bases, J shed 6 bases, and the junction held 8 bases outside the gene matches. DNA of the CDR3: TGCAGCGCTGGACAGGGGGCCTCTAGCGAGCAGTACTTC. This translates into CSAGQGASSEQYF.

This clone has only one observation. V is TRBV25-1 and J is TRBJ2-7; possible D gene TRBD1, 5 bases. V was trimmed by 5 bases and J by 3 bases, leaving 11 bases between them. The CDR3 contains 13 residues. CDR1 and CDR2 from the germline V gene are MGHDK and SYGVNS. CDR3 protein: CASSTSGIYEQYF. The CDR3, as DNA: TGTGCCAGCAGTACTTCAGGGATCTACGAGCAGTACTTC.

The CDR3 bases are TGTGCCAGCAGCTCCCAGGGAATCGGCGAGCAGTACTTC. This codes for CASSSQGIGEQYF. The rearrangement uses TRBV11-2 and TRBJ2-7; a possible D gene is TRBD1 (5 bases). Trimming pared 4 bases from V and 6 bases from J, leaving 13 bases between. The CDR3 loop spans 13 amino acids. Germline V gives CDR1 SGHAT, CDR2 FQNNGV. The full variable domain, its missing parts supplied by reference TRBV11-2 and TRBJ2-7, is EAGVAQSPRYKIIEKRQSVAFWCNPISGHATLYWYQQILGQGPKLLIQFQNNGVVDDSQLPKDRFSAERLKGVDSTLKIQPAKLEDSAVYLCASSSQGIGEQYFGPGTRLTVT.

The chain recombines TRBV28 with TRBJ1-3; D gene uncertain. The CDR3 contains 16 residues. Trimming left V 2 bases short and J 3 bases short, with 14 bases between. CDR1 is MDHEN and CDR2 is SYDVKM in the germline V gene. The CDR3 DNA sequence: TGTGCCAGCAGTTTAGGTGGTCAGAACTTTGGAAACACCATATATTTT. It is translated as CASSLGGQNFGNTIYF.